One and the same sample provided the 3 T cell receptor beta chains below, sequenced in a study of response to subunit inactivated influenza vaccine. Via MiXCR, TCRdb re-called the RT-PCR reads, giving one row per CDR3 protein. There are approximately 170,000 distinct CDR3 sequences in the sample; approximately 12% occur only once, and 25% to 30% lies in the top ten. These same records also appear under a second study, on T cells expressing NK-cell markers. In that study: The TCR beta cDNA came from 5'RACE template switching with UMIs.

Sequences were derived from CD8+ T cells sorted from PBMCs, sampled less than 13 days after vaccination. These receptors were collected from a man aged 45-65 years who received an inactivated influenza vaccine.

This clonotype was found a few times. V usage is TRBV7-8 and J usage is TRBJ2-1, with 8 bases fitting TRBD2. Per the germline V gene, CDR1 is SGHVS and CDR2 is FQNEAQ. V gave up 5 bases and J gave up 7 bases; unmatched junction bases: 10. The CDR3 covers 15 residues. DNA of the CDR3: TGTGCCAGCAGCCACGGACTAGCTACTGGGAATGAGCAGTTCTTC. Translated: CASSHGLATGNEQFF.

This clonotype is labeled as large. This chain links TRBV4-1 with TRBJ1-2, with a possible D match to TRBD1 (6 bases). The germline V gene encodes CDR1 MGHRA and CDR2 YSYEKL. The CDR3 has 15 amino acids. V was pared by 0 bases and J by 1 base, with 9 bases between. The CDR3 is CASSQDRTVNYGYTF. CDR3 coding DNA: TGCGCCAGCAGCCAAGATCGGACAGTTAACTATGGCTACACCTTC.

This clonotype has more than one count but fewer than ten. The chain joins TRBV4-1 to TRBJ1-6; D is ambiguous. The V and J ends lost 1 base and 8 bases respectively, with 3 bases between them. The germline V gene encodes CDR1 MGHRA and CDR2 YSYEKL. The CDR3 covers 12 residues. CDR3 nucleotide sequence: TGCGCCAGCAGCCAAGTAGATTCACCCCTCCACTTT. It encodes CASSQVDSPLHF.